The 22 T cell receptor beta chains below all came from one sample that was sequenced in a study of cytomegalovirus exposure and HLA in healthy donors. PCR primers comprised 60 Vbeta and 13 Jbeta primers. Measured with immunoSEQ multiplex PCR; TCRdb has only the in-frame clones, and not every one. The sample records 180,000 or so clones, around four fifths being singletons. Input material: PBMCs. The receptors were gathered from a man aged 18 to 29 in good health and CMV-seronegative.

J is TRBJ1-2 and V is TRBV28; TRBD1 matches at 7 bases. Germline V gives CDR1 MDHEN, CDR2 SYDVKM. The CDR3 is 13 amino acids. The trim removed 7 bases at V and 4 bases at J, leaving 6 bases unmatched. CDR3 DNA: TGTGCCAGCACCCCGTCAGGGGGCTATGGCTACACCTTC. It specifies CASTPSGGYGYTF.

The table lists this clone with a few counts. V and J are TRBV6-6 and TRBJ1-3; weak D call: TRBD1 (6 bases). The V and J ends lost 6 bases and 3 bases respectively, with 15 bases between them. The CDR3 runs 15 residues. The germline V gene encodes CDR1 MNHNY and CDR2 SVGAGI (reference sequence). The CDR3 DNA follows: TGTGCCAGCAGCGATGGGGTCAGGGGTGGAAACACCATATATTTT. Its protein is CASSDGVRGGNTIYF.

The chain employs TRBV7-8 and TRBJ1-5; a possible D gene is TRBD1 (6 bases). Trimming took 7 bases from V and 3 from J, leaving 19 bases between them. Germline loops: CDR1 SGHVS, CDR2 FQNEAQ. This CDR3 has 16 amino acids. The CDR3 DNA reads as TGTGCCAGCACTACGGAACAGGGAAGGGACAATCAGCCCCAGCATTTT. Translated: CASTTEQGRDNQPQHF. Filled out from reference TRBV7-8 and TRBJ1-5, the complete variable domain reads GAGVSQSPRYKVAKRGQDVALRCDPISGHVSLFWYQQALGQGPEFLTYFQNEAQLDKSGLPSDRFFAERPEGSVSTLKIQRTQQEDSAVYLCASTTEQGRDNQPQHFGDGTRLSIL.

This sequence joins TRBV2 and TRBJ2-7; the match to TRBD1 covers 7 bases. Germline lookup yields CDR1 SNHLY and CDR2 FYNNEI. The CDR3 sequence is 13 residues long. V was pared by 7 bases and J by 4 bases, with 7 bases of the junction left unmatched. CDR3 bases: TGTGCCAGCACTCGGACAGGCTCGTACGAGCAGTACTTC. Protein sequence: CASTRTGSYEQYF.

V and J are TRBV9 and TRBJ2-5, with D possibly being TRBD1 (6 bases). The CDR3 has 15 amino acids. CDR1 SGDLS and CDR2 YYNGEE come from the germline V gene. V was shortened by 0 bases and J by 6 bases, with 15 bases between the two germline ends. The chain's CDR3 is CASSVAGGDVKTQYF. DNA for the CDR3: TGTGCCAGCAGCGTAGCTGGGGGCGATGTGAAGACCCAGTACTTC.

The genes are TRBV4-3 and TRBJ2-2, with D perhaps TRBD1 (6 bases). The CDR3 spans 19 residues. V was pared by 0 bases and J by 4 bases, with 21 bases between. Germline V lookup: CDR1 LGHNA, CDR2 YSLEER. CDR3 protein: CASSQDQVEGDRSTGELFF. CDR3 nucleotides: TGCGCCAGCAGCCAAGACCAAGTAGAGGGAGACAGGAGCACCGGGGAGCTGTTTTTT.

This clone was detected a few times. This chain uses TRBV7-6 with TRBJ2-1; the D gene is possibly TRBD2 (5 bases). The V gene lost 1 base and the J gene lost 10 bases, with 11 bases spanning the gap. The germline gives CDR1 SGHVS, CDR2 FNYEAQ. This CDR3 spans 13 amino acids. CDR3 residues: CASSLGEEREQFF. The CDR3 coding sequence is TGTGCCAGCAGCTTAGGAGAAGAGCGGGAGCAGTTCTTC.

V and J are TRBV4-3 and TRBJ1-4; 10 nucleotides align to TRBD1. The CDR3 length is 15 residues. V lost 3 bases and J lost 8; bases outside the gene matches: 6. Per the germline V gene, CDR1 is LGHNA and CDR2 is YSLEER. The CDR3 DNA sequence: TGCGCCAGCAGCCAGCGGACAGGGGGTAGCGAAAAACTGTTTTTT. Residues: CASSQRTGGSEKLFF.

The sample holds a few counts of this clone. The chain links TRBV28 to TRBJ2-7; 8 nucleotides agree with TRBD1. Germline trimming cut 6 bases from V and 4 bases from J; bases unmatched to any gene: 11. The germline V gene encodes CDR1 MDHEN and CDR2 SYDVKM. This CDR3 is 15 amino acids long. CDR3 loop: CASRPDREVGYEQYF. In DNA form, the CDR3 reads TGTGCCAGCAGACCGGACAGGGAAGTTGGATACGAGCAGTACTTC. The full variable domain, in which reference TRBV28 and TRBJ2-7 provide the parts outside the CDR3, is DVKVTQSSRYLVKRTGEKVFLECVQDMDHENMFWYRQDPGLGLRLIYFSYDVKMKEKGDIPEGYSVSREKKERFSLILESASTNQTSMYLCASRPDREVGYEQYFGPGTRLTVT.

V usage is TRBV5-1 and J usage is TRBJ2-1, with 8 bases lining up with TRBD2. Germline trimming cut 4 bases from V and 6 bases from J; bases unmatched to any gene: 12. The CDR3 runs to 16 residues. Per germline, CDR1 SGHRS and CDR2 YFSETQ. This chain's CDR3 is CASSPGGATPLNEQFF. DNA of the CDR3: TGCGCCAGCAGCCCCGGGGGGGCAACACCTCTCAATGAGCAGTTCTTC. The full variable domain, in which reference TRBV5-1 and TRBJ2-1 provide the parts outside the CDR3, is KAGVTQTPRYLIKTRGQQVTLSCSPISGHRSVSWYQQTPGQGLQFLFEYFSETQRNKGNFPGRFSGRQFSNSRSEMNVSTLELGDSALYLCASSPGGATPLNEQFFGPGTRLTVL.

This clone was seen a handful of times. This chain uses TRBV19 with TRBJ1-2; no definite D call. Germline V gene sequence: CDR1 LNHDA, CDR2 SQIVND (reference sequence). There are 13 residues in the CDR3. V was clipped by 4 bases and J by 3 bases, with 9 bases between them. Here the CDR3 DNA reads TGTGCCAGTAGTAGGACGGGAGACTATGGCTACACCTTC. It encodes CASSRTGDYGYTF.

This sequence joins TRBV5-1 and TRBJ2-3, with TRBD2 matching over 8 bases. Germline trimming cut 3 bases from V and 1 base from J; bases unmatched to any gene: 7. Looked up from germline, CDR1 is SGHRS and CDR2 is YFSETQ. The CDR3 extends over 16 amino acids. The CDR3 bases are TGCGCCAGCAGCTACTACCGAGCGGGAGGCACAGATACGCAGTATTTT. It codes for CASSYYRAGGTDTQYF.

Regarding this clone: Mismatch with germline at one junction end may stem from a read error. This chain connects TRBV29-1 to TRBJ2-7; 8 bases fit TRBD1. The CDR3 sequence is 14 residues long. The germline gives CDR1 SQVTM, CDR2 ANQGSEA. The CDR3 DNA follows: TGCAGCGTCGAAGGCGGACAGGGTTCCTACGAGCAGTACTTC. It translates to CSVEGGQGSYEQYF.

The chain joins TRBV6-1 to TRBJ1-1; maybe TRBD1 (6 bases). The CDR3 is 15 amino acids. The germline V and J ends were trimmed by 7 bases and 5 bases, with 20 bases remaining between them. Germline CDR1 is MNHNS and CDR2 is SASEGT. The CDR3 sequence is CASNKNQGGETEAFF. CDR3 coding DNA: TGTGCCAGCAACAAAAACCAAGGGGGGGAAACTGAAGCTTTCTTT.

This chain joins TRBV5-6 and TRBJ2-7; 8 bases are shared with TRBD2. CDR3 length: 13 amino acids. Looked up from germline, CDR1 is SGHDT and CDR2 is YYEEEE. The V segment lost 2 bases and the J segment 5 bases; nucleotides outside the gene matches: 3. DNA for the CDR3: TGTGCCAGCAGCTTCGGCGGGGGGAACGAGCAGTACTTC. Translating it yields CASSFGGGNEQYF.

Here the CDR3 reads CASSQQAGVVGELFF. CDR3 nucleotide sequence: TGCGCCAGCAGCCAGCAAGCGGGAGTCGTCGGGGAGCTGTTTTTT. The chain uses TRBV4-1 and TRBJ2-2; the match to TRBD2 covers 8 bases. V was clipped by 3 bases and J by 7 bases; unmatched bases: 7. The length of the CDR3 is 15 residues. Germline V gives CDR1 MGHRA, CDR2 YSYEKL.

With respect to this clone: The sample has other DNA sequences that encode this CDR3 too. The genes are TRBV5-1 and TRBJ2-7; 9 bases fit TRBD2. Unmatched junction bases numbered 8, after V lost 2 bases and J lost 5 bases. The germline V gene has CDR1 SGHRS and CDR2 YFSETQ. The CDR3 is made up of 15 amino acids. The CDR3 sequence is CASSLRGLAPDEQYF. In nucleotides, the CDR3 is TGCGCCAGCAGCTTAAGGGGACTAGCTCCCGACGAGCAGTACTTC.

CDR3: CASATGGGRAYEQYF. For the CDR3, the DNA is TGTGCCAGTGCGACAGGGGGCGGGAGGGCCTACGAGCAGTACTTC. This rearrangement joins TRBV19 to TRBJ2-7, with a possible D match to TRBD1 (10 bases). This CDR3 is 15 amino acids long. From germline, CDR1 is LNHDA and CDR2 SQIVND (reference sequence). V shed 8 bases and J shed 2 bases, with 19 bases lying between them.

The chain employs TRBV5-6 and TRBJ1-1; TRBD1 agrees at 7 bases. This CDR3 spans 16 amino acids. Unmatched junction bases numbered 7, after V lost 2 bases and J lost 0 bases. Looked up from germline, CDR1 is SGHDT and CDR2 is YYEEEE. CDR3: CASSFGAGGLNTEAFF. CDR3 DNA sequence: TGTGCCAGCAGCTTCGGGGCAGGGGGTCTGAACACTGAAGCTTTCTTT.

CDR3 in amino acids: CASSLSTGPVSPLHF. The CDR3 DNA reads as TGTGCCAGCAGCTTAAGCACAGGGCCCGTGTCACCCCTCCACTTT. This rearrangement joins TRBV11-2 to TRBJ1-6; possible D gene TRBD1, 6 bases. This CDR3 spans 15 amino acids. The germline V and J ends were trimmed by 2 bases and 10 bases, with 15 bases remaining between them. Germline-derived CDR1 and CDR2 are SGHAT and FQNNGV.

The J gene is TRBJ2-5, the V gene TRBV7-9, with D tentatively TRBD1 (5 bases). This CDR3 has 16 residues. V gave up 2 bases and J gave up 4 bases, with 17 bases separating them. The V gene's germline CDR1 is SEHNR and CDR2 FQNEAQ (reference sequence). CDR3 in amino acids: CASSLLVGQGGETQYF. The CDR3, as DNA: TGTGCCAGCAGCTTATTGGTCGGGCAGGGTGGAGAGACCCAGTACTTC.

Regarding this clone: The junction and the germline gene differ at one end; a read error may be behind it. The rearrangement joins TRBV7-7 to TRBJ2-1; 11 nucleotides match TRBD2. The CDR3 runs 16 residues. The germline CDR1 and CDR2 sequences are SSHAT and FNYEAQ (reference sequence). The CDR3 DNA reads as TGTGCTAGCAGCCCGACTAGCGGGACGATAAGGAATGAGCAGTTCTTC. This encodes CASSPTSGTIRNEQFF.